The TCR beta chain under discussion was sequenced for a study of early T cells in non-severe SARS-CoV-2 infection. Whole-study context: Bulk RNA from unsorted whole blood was sequenced; chains were unpaired.

As part of library construction, unique molecular identifiers were attached to individual cDNA molecules. TCRdb processed the 5' RACE reads anew with MiXCR; each CDR3 protein has one entry. The sample includes tens of thousands of distinct CDR3 sequences, around 12% seen only once; the top ten take approximately 2.5%. This TCR was sampled from an adult who was a healthcare worker with PCR-confirmed SARS-CoV-2 infection or an uninfected control (not recorded which). The sample was whole blood, taken at baseline.

As DNA, the CDR3 is TGCGCCAGCAGCCCTCTACCCGGGGCTCATCCCTACAATGAGCAGTTCTTC. It is translated as CASSPLPGAHPYNEQFF. This chain uses TRBV4-3 with TRBJ2-1, with D tentatively TRBD1 or TRBD2 (5 bases each). The germline gives CDR1 LGHNA, CDR2 YSLEER. There are 17 residues in the CDR3. V was clipped by 4 bases and J by 2 bases, with 18 bases between them.